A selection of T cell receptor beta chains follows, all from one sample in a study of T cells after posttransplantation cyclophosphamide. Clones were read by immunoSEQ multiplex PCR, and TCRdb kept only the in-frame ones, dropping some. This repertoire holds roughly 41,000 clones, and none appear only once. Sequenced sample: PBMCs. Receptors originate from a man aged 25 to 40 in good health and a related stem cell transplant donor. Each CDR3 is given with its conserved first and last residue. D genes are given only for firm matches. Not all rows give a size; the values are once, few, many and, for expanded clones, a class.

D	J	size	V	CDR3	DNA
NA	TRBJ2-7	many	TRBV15	CATSRDLGVSYEQYF	TGTGCCACCAGCAGAGATCTCGGGGTCTCCTACGAGCAGTACTTC
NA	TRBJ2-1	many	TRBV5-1	CASSLGTYNEQFF	TGCGCCAGCAGCTTGGGTACTTACAATGAGCAGTTCTTC
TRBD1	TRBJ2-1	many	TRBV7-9	CASSLGFGRGHDEQFF	TGTGCCAGCAGCTTAGGCTTCGGCAGGGGGCACGATGAGCAGTTCTTC
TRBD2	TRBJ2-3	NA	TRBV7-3	CASSSFSGGFTDTQYF	TGTGCCAGCAGCTCCTTCAGCGGGGGATTCACAGATACGCAGTATTTT
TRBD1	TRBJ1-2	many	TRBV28	CASSLQGFVYGYTF	TGTGCCAGCAGCTTACAGGGGTTCGTCTATGGCTACACCTTC
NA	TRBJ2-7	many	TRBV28	CASSLQGGVTYEQYF	TGTGCCAGCAGTTTACAGGGGGGAGTGACCTACGAGCAGTACTTC
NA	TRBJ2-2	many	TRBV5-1	CASSSSLGAGNTGELFF	TGCGCCAGCAGCTCCAGTTTGGGGGCAGGGAACACCGGGGAGCTGTTTTTT
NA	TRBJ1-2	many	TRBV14	CASSQAGRDYGYTF	TGTGCCAGCAGCCAAGCCGGCAGGGACTATGGCTACACCTTC
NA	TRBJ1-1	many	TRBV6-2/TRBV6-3	CASSYQTGTGTGNEAFF	TGTGCCAGCAGTTACCAGACAGGAACGGGAACTGGGAACGAAGCTTTCTTT
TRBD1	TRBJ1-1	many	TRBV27	CASRRQGMATEAFF	TGTGCCAGCAGGCGACAGGGTATGGCGACTGAAGCTTTCTTT
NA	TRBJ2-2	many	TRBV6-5	CASSYEVRGDTGELFF	TGTGCCAGCAGTTACGAGGTCAGGGGGGACACCGGGGAGCTGTTTTTT
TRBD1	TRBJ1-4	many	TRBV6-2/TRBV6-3	CASSYSSQGASEKLFF	TGTGCCAGCAGTTACTCGAGCCAGGGGGCGAGTGAAAAACTGTTTTTT
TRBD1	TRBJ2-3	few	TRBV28	CASSTTQGQASTDTQYF	TGTGCCAGCAGTACAACCCAGGGACAGGCAAGCACAGATACGCAGTATTTT
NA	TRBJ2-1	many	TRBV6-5	CASSYSTGGEQFF	TGTGCCAGCAGTTACTCGACAGGTGGTGAGCAGTTCTTC
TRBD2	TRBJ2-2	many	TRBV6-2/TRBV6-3	CASSYRTSGGTGELFF	TGTGCCAGCAGTTATCGGACAAGCGGGGGAACCGGGGAGCTGTTTTTT
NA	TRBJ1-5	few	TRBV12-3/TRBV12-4	CASSLGVTGLLYSNQPQHF	TGTGCCAGCAGTTTAGGCGTGACAGGACTTCTTTATAGCAATCAGCCCCAGCATTTT